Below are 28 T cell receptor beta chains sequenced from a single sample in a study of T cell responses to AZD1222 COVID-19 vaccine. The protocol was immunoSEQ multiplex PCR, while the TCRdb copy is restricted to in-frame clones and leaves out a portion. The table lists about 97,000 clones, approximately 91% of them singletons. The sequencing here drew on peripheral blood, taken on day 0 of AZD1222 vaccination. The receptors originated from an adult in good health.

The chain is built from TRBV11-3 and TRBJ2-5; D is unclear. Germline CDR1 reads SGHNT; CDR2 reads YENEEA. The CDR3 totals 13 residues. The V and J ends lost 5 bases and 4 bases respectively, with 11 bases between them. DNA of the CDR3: TGTGCCAGCAGCCCGGTCCACGGAGAGACCCAGTACTTC. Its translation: CASSPVHGETQYF.

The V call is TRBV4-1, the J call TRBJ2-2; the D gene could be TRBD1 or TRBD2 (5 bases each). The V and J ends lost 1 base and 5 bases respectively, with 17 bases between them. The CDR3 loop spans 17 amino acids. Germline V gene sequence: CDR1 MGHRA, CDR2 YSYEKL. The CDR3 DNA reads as TGCGCCAGCAGCCAAGCGGGGCCAGGCGTGAATACCGGGGAGCTGTTTTTT. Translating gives CASSQAGPGVNTGELFF.

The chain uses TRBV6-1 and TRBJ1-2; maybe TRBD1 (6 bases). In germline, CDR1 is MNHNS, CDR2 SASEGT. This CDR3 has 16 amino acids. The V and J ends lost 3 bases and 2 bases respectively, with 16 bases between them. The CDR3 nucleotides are TGTGCCAGCAGTGAGGACACAGGGTTGAGGAACTATGGCTACACCTTC. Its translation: CASSEDTGLRNYGYTF.

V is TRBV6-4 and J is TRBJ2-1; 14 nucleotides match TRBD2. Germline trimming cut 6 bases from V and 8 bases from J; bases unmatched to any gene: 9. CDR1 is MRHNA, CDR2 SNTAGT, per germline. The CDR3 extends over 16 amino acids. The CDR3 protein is CASSLTSGGASDEQFF. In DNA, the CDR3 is TGTGCCAGCAGCTTGACTAGCGGGGGGGCAAGCGATGAGCAGTTCTTC.

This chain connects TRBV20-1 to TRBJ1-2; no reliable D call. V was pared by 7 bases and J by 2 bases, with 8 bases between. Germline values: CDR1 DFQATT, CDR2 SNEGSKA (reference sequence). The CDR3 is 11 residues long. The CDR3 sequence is CSVPGNYGYTF. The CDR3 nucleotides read TGCAGTGTCCCAGGCAACTATGGCTACACCTTC.

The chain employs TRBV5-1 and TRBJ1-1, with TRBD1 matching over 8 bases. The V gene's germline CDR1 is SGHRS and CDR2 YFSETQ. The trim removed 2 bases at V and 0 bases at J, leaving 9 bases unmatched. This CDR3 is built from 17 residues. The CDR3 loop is CASSFYPPGGLNTEAFF. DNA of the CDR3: TGCGCCAGCAGCTTTTATCCCCCAGGGGGCTTGAACACTGAAGCTTTCTTT.

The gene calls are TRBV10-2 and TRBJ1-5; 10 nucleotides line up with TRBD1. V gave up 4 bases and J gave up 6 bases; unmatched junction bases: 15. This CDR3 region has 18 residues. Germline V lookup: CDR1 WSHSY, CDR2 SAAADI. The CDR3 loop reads CASSALPGQGKGGQPQHF. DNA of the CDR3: TGCGCCAGCAGTGCGTTGCCGGGACAGGGGAAAGGGGGTCAGCCCCAGCATTTT.

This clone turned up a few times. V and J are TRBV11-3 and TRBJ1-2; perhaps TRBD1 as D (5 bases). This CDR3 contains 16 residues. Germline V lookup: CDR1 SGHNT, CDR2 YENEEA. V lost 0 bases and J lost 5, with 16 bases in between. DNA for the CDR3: TGTGCCAGCAGCTTAGAGGGCCGGGCAGGGAGGTATGGCTACACCTTC. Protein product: CASSLEGRAGRYGYTF. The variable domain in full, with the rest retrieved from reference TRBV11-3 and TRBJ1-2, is EAGVVQSPRYKIIEKKQPVAFWCNPISGHNTLYWYLQNLGQGPELLIRYENEEAVDDSQLPKDRFSAERLKGVDSTLKIQPAELGDSAVYLCASSLEGRAGRYGYTFGSGTRLTVV.

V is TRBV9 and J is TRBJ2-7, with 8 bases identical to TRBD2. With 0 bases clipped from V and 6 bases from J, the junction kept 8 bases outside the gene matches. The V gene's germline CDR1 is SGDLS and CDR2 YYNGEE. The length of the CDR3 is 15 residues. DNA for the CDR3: TGTGCCAGCAGCGTAGCTCCGGGACTAGACAGCGAGCAGTACTTC. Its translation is CASSVAPGLDSEQYF.

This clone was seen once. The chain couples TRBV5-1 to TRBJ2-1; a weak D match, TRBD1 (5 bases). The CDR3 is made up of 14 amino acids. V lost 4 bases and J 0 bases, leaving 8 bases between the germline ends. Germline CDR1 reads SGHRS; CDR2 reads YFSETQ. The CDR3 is CASSRQSSYNEQFF. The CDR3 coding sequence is TGCGCCAGCAGCCGACAGAGCTCCTACAATGAGCAGTTCTTC. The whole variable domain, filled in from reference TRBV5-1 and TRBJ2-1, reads KAGVTQTPRYLIKTRGQQVTLSCSPISGHRSVSWYQQTPGQGLQFLFEYFSETQRNKGNFPGRFSGRQFSNSRSEMNVSTLELGDSALYLCASSRQSSYNEQFFGPGTRLTVL.

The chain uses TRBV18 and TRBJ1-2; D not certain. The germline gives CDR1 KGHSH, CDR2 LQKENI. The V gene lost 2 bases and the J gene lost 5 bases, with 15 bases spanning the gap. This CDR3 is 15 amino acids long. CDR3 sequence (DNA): TGTGCCAGCTCACCAAAGATGCGGGAGGATTATGGCTACACCTTC. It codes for CASSPKMREDYGYTF.

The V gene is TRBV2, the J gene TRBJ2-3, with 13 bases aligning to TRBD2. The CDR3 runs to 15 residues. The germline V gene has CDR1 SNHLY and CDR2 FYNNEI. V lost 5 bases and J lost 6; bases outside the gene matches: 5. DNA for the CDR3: TGTGCCAGCAGTCCGACTAGCGGGGGGCCGGATACGCAGTATTTT. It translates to CASSPTSGGPDTQYF.

CDR3 amino acids: CSARGDGYTF. The DNA of the CDR3 is TGCAGTGCTAGAGGAGATGGCTACACCTTC. The chain combines TRBV20-1 with TRBJ1-2; no clear D. Germline V CDR1 and CDR2: DFQATT, SNEGSKA (reference sequence). This CDR3 region has 10 residues. The germline V and J ends were trimmed by 1 base and 6 bases, with 3 bases remaining between them.

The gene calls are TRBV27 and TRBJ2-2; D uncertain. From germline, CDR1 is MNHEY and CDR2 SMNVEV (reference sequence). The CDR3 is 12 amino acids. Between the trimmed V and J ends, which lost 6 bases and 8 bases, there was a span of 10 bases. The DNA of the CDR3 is TGTGCCAGCAGGCCCCGAGAGGGGGAGCTGTTTTTT. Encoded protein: CASRPREGELFF.

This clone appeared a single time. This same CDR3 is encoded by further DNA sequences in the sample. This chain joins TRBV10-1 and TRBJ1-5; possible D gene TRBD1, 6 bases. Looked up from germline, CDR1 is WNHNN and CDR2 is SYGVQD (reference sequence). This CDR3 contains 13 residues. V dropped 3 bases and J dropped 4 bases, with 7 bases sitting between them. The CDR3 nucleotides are TGCGCCAGCAGTGAACAGGGAAATCAGCCCCAGCATTTT. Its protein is CASSEQGNQPQHF.

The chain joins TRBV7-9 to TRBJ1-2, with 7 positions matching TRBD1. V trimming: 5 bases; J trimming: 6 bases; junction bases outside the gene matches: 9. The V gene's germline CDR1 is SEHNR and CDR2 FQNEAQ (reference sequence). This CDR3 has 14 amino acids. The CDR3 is CASSRGGRGDGYTF. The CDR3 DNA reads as TGTGCCAGCAGCCGCGGGGGCAGGGGGGATGGCTACACCTTC.

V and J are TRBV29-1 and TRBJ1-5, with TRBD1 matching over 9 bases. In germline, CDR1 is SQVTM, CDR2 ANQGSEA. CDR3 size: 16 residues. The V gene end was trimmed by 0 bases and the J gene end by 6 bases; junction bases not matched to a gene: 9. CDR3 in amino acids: CSVEERTGVKGQPQHF. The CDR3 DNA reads TGCAGCGTTGAAGAGAGGACAGGGGTGAAGGGTCAGCCCCAGCATTTT.

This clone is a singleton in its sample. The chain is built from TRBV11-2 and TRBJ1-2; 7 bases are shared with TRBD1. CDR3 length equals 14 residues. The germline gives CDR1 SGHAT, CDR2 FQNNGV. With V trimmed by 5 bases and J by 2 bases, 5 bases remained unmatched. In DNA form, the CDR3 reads TGTGCCAGCAGCCCCAGGGGGGGCAACTATGGCTACACCTTC. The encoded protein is CASSPRGGNYGYTF.

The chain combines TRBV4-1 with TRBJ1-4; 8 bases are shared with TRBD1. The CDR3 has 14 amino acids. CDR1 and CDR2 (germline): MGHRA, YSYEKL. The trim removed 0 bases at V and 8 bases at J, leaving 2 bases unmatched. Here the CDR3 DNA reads TGCGCCAGCAGCCAAGACAGGGGGCACGAAAAACTGTTTTTT. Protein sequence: CASSQDRGHEKLFF.

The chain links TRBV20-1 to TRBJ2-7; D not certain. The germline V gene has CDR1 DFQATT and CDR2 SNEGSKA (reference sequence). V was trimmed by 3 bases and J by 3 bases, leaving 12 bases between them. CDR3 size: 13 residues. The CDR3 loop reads CSASSRKGYEQYF. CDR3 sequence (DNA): TGCAGTGCTAGTTCCAGGAAAGGCTACGAGCAGTACTTC.

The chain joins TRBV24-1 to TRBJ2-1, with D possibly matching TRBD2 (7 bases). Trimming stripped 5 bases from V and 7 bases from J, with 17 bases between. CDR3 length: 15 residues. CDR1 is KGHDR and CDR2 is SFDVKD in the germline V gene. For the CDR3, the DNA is TGTGCCACCAGTGGGTTAGGCGGGGGCCAGAATGAGCAGTTCTTC. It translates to CATSGLGGGQNEQFF.

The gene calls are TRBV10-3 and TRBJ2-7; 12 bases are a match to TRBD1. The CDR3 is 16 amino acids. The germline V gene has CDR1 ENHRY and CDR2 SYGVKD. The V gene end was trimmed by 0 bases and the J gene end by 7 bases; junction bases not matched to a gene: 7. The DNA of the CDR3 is TGTGCCATCAGTGAGTCATTGGGACAGGGGGCGCGTGAGCAGTACTTC. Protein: CAISESLGQGAREQYF.

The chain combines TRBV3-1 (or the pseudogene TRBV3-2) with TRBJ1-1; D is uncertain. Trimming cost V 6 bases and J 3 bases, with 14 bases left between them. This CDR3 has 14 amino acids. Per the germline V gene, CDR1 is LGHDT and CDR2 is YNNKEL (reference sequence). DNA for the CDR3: TGTGCCAGCAGACGTAGCTGGCCGTACACTGAAGCTTTCTTT. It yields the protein CASRRSWPYTEAFF.

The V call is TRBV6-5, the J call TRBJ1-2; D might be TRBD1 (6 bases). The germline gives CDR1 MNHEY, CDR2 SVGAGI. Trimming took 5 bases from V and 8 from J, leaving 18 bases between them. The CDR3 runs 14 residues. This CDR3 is CASSLRGGIEGYTF. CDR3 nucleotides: TGTGCCAGCAGTCTCAGGGGAGGGATTGAGGGCTACACCTTC.

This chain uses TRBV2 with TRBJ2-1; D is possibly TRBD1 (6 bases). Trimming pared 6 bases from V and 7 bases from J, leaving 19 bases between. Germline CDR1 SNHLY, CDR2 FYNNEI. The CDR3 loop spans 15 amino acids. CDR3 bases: TGTGCCAGCAGCGGGCTTTGGGGGCGCCCGAATGAGCAGTTCTTC. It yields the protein CASSGLWGRPNEQFF.

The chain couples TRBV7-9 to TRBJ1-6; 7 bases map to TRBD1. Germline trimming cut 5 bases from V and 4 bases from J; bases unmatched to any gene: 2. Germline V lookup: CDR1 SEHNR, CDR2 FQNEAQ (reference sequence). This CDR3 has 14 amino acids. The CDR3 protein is CASSPQGYNSPLHF. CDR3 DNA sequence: TGTGCCAGCAGCCCACAGGGGTATAATTCACCCCTCCACTTT.

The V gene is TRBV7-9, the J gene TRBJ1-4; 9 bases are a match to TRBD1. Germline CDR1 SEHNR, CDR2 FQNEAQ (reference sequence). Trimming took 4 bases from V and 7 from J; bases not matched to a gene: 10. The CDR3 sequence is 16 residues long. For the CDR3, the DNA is TGTGCCAGCAGCTCCCGCGGACAGGGGCGGACTGAAAAACTGTTTTTT. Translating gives CASSSRGQGRTEKLFF.

This chain's CDR3 is CSASRMAGGASFYGYTF. Here the CDR3 DNA reads TGCAGTGCTAGTAGGATGGCAGGGGGCGCGAGTTTCTATGGCTACACCTTC. This rearrangement joins TRBV20-1 to TRBJ1-2; 8 nucleotides align to TRBD1. The germline V gene has CDR1 DFQATT and CDR2 SNEGSKA (reference sequence). V lost 3 bases to trimming and J lost 4 bases; unmatched junction nucleotides: 16. The length of the CDR3 is 17 residues.